A single TCR beta chain is shown here with its context. Its antigen is as yet unknown. The sample comes from a study of cytomegalovirus exposure and HLA in healthy donors. As for the study in general: Previous work identified 95 million to 120 million unique TCR beta sequences from about 179 million T cells. Broader study findings: Accurate HLA-A and HLA-B prediction from TCR beta sequences was reported for most subjects. Analyzed later, most CMV-associated TCR beta chains appeared HLA-restricted. Later analysis showed TCR association rates varying by HLA locus, highest for DRB1 and lowest for HLA-C.

This PCR relied on a set of 60 Vbeta primers and 13 Jbeta primers. Assay: immunoSEQ multiplex PCR; the TCRdb copy retains only in-frame clones and omits some. The sample includes around 130,000 clones. Deletions cut 5 bases from V and 0 bases from J, with 14 bases between. CDR1 is MNHEY and CDR2 is SMNVEV in the germline V gene (reference sequence). This CDR3 has 16 residues. The clonotype comes from a woman aged 40-49 years in good health and CMV-seronegative. The chain combines TRBV27 with TRBJ1-3; TRBD1 is a possible D gene (5 bases). The sequenced material came from PBMCs. The CDR3 coding sequence is TGTGCCAGCAGTCCCCGACAGTTTTCCTCTGGAAACACCATATATTTT. Protein product: CASSPRQFSSGNTIYF.